Presented here are 5 T cell receptor beta chains from one specimen sequenced in a study of T-cell memory formation after mild COVID-19. One entry per CDR3 protein results from TCRdb running MiXCR on the 5' RACE reads. The sample has tens of thousands of distinct CDR3 sequences, more than 10% seen once. Source material: PBMCs or a T cell subset sorted from them (not recorded which). The source of these receptors is an adult woman who had mild COVID-19 (a few samples of this study predate the infection). Cell type and time point are not known.

This clonotype was picked up a small number of times. The genes are TRBV3-1 and TRBJ1-6; weak D call: TRBD1 (5 bases). Germline V lookup: CDR1 LGHDT, CDR2 YNNKEL (reference sequence). Trimming pared 3 bases from V and 8 bases from J, leaving 23 bases between. This CDR3 has 18 amino acids. This CDR3 reads CASSHLRDLGARDSPLHF. CDR3 bases: TGTGCCAGCAGCCATCTCCGGGACCTCGGGGCTCGAGATTCACCCCTCCACTTT.

This clonotype was observed at least ten times. The chain has TRBV12-3 or TRBV12-4 and TRBJ2-7, with D hard to call. The CDR3 sequence is 14 residues long. The V end was cut by 4 bases, the J end by 5 bases, with 15 bases between. CDR3 in amino acids: CASSWSASLNEQYF. The CDR3 bases are TGTGCCAGCAGTTGGTCCGCAAGTCTCAACGAGCAGTACTTC.

The gene calls are TRBV24-1 and TRBJ2-3; 9 nucleotides agree with TRBD2. The CDR3 has 20 residues. V trimming: 0 bases; J trimming: 0 bases; junction bases outside the gene matches: 12. CDR1 KGHDR and CDR2 SFDVKD come from the germline V gene. The CDR3 nucleotides are TGTGCCACCAGTGATTTGACGCTGCATAGCGGGAGCGGGAGCACAGATACGCAGTATTTT. This codes for CATSDLTLHSGSGSTDTQYF.

The gene calls are TRBV20-1 and TRBJ2-1; 10 bases are shared with TRBD2. The junction had 10 bases not matched to a gene; V was cut back by 4 bases and J by 4 bases. CDR1 and CDR2 from the germline V gene are DFQATT and SNEGSKA (reference sequence). The CDR3 spans 16 residues. CDR3 bases: TGCAGTGCTATCATACAGCGGGAGGGATCATACAATGAGCAGTTCTTC. This encodes CSAIIQREGSYNEQFF.

This chain links TRBV12-5 with TRBJ2-7; 7 bases line up with TRBD1. The CDR3 contains 17 residues. Germline trimming cut 0 bases from V and 3 bases from J; bases unmatched to any gene: 11. The V gene's germline CDR1 is LGHNT and CDR2 FRNRAP. CDR3 bases: TGTGCTAGTGGTTTGGTCCCCCGGGACAGTATACGCTACGAGCAGTACTTC. It specifies CASGLVPRDSIRYEQYF.